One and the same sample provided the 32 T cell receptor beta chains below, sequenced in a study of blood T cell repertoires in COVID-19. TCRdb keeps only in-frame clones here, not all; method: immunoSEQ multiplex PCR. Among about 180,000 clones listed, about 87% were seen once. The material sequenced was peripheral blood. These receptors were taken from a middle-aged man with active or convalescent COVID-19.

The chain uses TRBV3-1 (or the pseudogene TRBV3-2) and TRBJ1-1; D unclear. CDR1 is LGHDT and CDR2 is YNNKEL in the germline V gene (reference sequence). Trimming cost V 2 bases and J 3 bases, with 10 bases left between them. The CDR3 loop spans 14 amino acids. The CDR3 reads CASSQTRSDTEAFF. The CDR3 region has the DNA TGTGCCAGCAGCCAAACTCGATCCGACACTGAAGCTTTCTTT.

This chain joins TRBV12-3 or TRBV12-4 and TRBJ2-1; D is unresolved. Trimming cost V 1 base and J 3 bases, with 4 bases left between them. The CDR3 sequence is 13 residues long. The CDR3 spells CASSLVIYNEQFF. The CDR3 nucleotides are TGTGCCAGCAGTTTAGTTATCTACAATGAGCAGTTCTTC.

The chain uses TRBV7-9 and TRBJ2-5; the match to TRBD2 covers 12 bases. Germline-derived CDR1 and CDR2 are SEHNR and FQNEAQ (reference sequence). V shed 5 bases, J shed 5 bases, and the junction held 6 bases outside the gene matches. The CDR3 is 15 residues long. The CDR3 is CASSPGTSGRETQYF. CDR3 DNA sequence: TGTGCCAGCAGCCCCGGGACTAGCGGGCGGGAGACCCAGTACTTC.

The CDR3 nucleotides are TGCGCCAGCAGCTTGGTTCCGGGACAGTACTATGGCTACACCTTC. Protein sequence: CASSLVPGQYYGYTF. The chain carries TRBV5-1 and TRBJ1-2, with 7 bases aligning to TRBD1. Germline assignment: CDR1 SGHRS and CDR2 YFSETQ. CDR3 length: 15 amino acids. With V trimmed by 0 bases and J by 3 bases, 5 bases remained unmatched.

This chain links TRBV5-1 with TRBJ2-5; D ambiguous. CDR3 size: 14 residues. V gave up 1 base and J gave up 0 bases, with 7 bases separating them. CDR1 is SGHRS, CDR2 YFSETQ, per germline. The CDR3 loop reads CASSLSKNQETQYF. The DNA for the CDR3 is TGCGCCAGCAGCTTGTCAAAAAACCAAGAGACCCAGTACTTC.

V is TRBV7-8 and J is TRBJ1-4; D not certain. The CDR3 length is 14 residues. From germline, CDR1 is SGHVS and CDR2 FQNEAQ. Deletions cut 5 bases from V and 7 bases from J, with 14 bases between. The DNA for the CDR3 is TGTGCCAGCAGCCCGGCCTTCGGCGGTGAAAAACTGTTTTTT. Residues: CASSPAFGGEKLFF.

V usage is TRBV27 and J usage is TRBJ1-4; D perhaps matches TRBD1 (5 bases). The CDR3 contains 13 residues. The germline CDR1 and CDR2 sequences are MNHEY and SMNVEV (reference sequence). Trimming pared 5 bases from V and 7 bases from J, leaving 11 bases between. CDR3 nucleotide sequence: TGTGCCAGCAGTGCCTACAGGAGTGAAAAACTGTTTTTT. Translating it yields CASSAYRSEKLFF.

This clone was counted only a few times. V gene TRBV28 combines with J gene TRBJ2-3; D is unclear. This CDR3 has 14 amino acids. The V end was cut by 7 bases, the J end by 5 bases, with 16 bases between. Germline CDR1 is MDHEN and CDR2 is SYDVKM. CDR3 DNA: TGTGCCAGCACCGACTCCTCCGGCGGAGATACGCAGTATTTT. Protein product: CASTDSSGGDTQYF. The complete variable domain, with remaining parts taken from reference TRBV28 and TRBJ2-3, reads DVKVTQSSRYLVKRTGEKVFLECVQDMDHENMFWYRQDPGLGLRLIYFSYDVKMKEKGDIPEGYSVSREKKERFSLILESASTNQTSMYLCASTDSSGGDTQYFGPGTRLTVL.

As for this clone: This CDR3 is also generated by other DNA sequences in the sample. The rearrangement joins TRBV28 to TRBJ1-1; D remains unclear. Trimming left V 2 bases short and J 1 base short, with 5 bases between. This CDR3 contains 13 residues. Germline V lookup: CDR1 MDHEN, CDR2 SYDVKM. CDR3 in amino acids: CASSLGRNTEAFF. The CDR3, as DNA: TGTGCCAGCAGTTTAGGGAGGAACACTGAAGCTTTCTTT.

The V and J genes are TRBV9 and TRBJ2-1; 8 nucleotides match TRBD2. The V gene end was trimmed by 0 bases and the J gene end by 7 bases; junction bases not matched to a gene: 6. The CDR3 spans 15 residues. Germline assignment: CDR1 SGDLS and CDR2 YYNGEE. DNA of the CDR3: TGTGCCAGCAGCGTAGCGGGGGGGGCTACGAATGAGCAGTTCTTC. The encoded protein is CASSVAGGATNEQFF. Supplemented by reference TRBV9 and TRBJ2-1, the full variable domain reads DSGVTQTPKHLITATGQRVTLRCSPRSGDLSVYWYQQSLDQGLQFLIQYYNGEERAKGNILERFSAQQFPDLHSELNLSSLELGDSALYFCASSVAGGATNEQFFGPGTRLTVL.

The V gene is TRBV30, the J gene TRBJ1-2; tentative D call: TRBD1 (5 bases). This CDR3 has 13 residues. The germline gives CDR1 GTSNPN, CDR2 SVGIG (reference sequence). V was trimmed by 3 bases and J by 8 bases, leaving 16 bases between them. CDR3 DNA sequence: TGTGCCTGGAGCAGGCAGGGAATGGAGGGCTACACCTTC. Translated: CAWSRQGMEGYTF.

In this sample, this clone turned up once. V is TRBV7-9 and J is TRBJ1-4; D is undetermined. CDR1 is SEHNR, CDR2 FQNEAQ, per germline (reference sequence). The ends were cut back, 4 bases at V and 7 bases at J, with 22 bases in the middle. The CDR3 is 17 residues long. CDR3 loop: CASSSARAGVSIEKLFF. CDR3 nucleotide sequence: TGTGCCAGCAGCTCCGCCCGGGCGGGTGTCTCTATTGAAAAACTGTTTTTT.

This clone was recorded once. The CDR3 coding sequence is TGTGCCAGCAGCCAAGACATAGGACAGGGCTCGTACGAGCAGTACTTC. Encoded protein: CASSQDIGQGSYEQYF. This chain uses TRBV3-1 (or the pseudogene TRBV3-2) with TRBJ2-7, with 8 bases fitting TRBD1. V lost 0 bases and J lost 4; bases outside the gene matches: 8. The germline CDR1 and CDR2 sequences are LGHDT and YNNKEL (reference sequence). CDR3 size: 16 residues.

CDR3 nucleotide sequence: TGTGCCAGCAGTTCCGGGGGGCGCGCGGAGCTGTTTTTT. Encoded protein: CASSSGGRAELFF. The chain joins TRBV7-3 to TRBJ2-2; a weak D match, TRBD2 (7 bases). Deletions cut 6 bases from V and 10 bases from J, with 15 bases between. The CDR3 runs to 13 residues. Germline-derived CDR1 and CDR2 are SGHTA and FQGTGA.

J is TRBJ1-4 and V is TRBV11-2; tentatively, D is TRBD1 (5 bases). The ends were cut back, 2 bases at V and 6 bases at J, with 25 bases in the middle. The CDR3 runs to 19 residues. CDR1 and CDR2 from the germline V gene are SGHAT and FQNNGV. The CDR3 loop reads CASSLIPLGEWGGDEKLFF. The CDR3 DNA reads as TGTGCCAGCAGCTTAATCCCCCTCGGGGAATGGGGAGGGGATGAAAAACTGTTTTTT.

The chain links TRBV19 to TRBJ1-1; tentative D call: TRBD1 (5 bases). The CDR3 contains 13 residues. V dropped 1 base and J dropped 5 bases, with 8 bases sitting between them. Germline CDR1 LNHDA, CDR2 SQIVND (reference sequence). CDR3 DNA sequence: TGTGCCAGTAGTATAGCCGGGGGAACTGAAGCTTTCTTT. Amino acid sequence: CASSIAGGTEAFF.

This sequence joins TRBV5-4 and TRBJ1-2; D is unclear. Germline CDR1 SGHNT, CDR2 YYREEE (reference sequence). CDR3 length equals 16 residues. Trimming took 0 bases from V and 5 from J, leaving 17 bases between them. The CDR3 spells CASSLVGGQTRYGYTF. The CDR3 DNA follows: TGTGCCAGCAGCTTGGTAGGCGGGCAGACCCGTTATGGCTACACCTTC.

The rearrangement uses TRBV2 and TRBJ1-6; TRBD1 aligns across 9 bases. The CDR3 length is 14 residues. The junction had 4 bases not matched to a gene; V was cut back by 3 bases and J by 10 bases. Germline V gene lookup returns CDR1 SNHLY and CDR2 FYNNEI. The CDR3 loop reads CASSDGTGWSPLHF. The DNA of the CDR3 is TGTGCCAGCAGTGACGGGACAGGGTGGTCACCCCTCCACTTT.

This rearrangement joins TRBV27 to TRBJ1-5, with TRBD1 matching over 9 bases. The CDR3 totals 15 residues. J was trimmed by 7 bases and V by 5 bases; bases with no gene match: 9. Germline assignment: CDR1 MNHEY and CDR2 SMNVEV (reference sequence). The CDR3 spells CASSPNQGTGQPQHF. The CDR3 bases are TGTGCCAGCAGTCCTAATCAGGGGACAGGGCAGCCCCAGCATTTT.

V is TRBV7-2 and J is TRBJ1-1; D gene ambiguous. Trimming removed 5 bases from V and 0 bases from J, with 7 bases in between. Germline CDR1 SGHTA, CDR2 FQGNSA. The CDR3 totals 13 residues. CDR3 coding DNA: TGTGCCAGCAGCCTACGAATGAACACTGAAGCTTTCTTT. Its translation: CASSLRMNTEAFF.

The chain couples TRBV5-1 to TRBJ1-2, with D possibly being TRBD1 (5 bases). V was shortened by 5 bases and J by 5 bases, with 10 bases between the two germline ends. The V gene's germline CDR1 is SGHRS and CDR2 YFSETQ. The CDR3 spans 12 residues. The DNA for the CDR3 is TGCGCCAGCAGTGACAGTTATTATGGCTACACCTTC. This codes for CASSDSYYGYTF.

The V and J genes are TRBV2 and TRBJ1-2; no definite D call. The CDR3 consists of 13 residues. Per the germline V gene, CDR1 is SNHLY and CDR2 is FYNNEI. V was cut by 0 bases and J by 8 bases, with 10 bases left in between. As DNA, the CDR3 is TGTGCCAGCAGTGAAGCAGTGCTACGCGGCTACACCTTC. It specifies CASSEAVLRGYTF.

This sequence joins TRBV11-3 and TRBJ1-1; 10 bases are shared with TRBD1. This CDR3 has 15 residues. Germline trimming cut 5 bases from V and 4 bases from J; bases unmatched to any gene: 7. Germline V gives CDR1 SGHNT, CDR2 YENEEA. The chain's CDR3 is CASSAGQGVSTEAFF. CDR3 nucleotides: TGTGCCAGCAGCGCCGGACAGGGGGTATCCACTGAAGCTTTCTTT.

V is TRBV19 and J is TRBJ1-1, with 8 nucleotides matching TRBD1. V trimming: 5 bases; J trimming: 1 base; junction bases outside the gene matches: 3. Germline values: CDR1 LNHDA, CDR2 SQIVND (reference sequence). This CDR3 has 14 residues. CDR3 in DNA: TGTGCCAGTAGTCTGGGACAGGCGAACACTGAAGCTTTCTTT. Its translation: CASSLGQANTEAFF.

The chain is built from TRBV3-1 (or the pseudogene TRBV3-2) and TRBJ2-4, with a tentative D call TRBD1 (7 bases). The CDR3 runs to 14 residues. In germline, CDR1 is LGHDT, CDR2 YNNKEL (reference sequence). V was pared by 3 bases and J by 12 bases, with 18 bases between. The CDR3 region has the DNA TGTGCCAGCAGCCACCTCCAGGGGGGAACGGGTCAGTACTTC. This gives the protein CASSHLQGGTGQYF.

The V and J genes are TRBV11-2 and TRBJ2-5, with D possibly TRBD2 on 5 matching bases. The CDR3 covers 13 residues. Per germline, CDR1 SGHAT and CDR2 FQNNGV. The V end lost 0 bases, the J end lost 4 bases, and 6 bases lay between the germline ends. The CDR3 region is CASSLDGGETQYF. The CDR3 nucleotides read TGTGCCAGCAGCTTAGATGGAGGAGAGACCCAGTACTTC.

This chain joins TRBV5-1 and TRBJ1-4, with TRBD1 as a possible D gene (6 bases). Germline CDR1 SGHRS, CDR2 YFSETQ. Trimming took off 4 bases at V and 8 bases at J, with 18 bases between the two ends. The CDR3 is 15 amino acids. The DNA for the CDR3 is TGCGCCAGCAGCAACAGGGAGGGAGCCCGAGAAAAACTGTTTTTT. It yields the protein CASSNREGAREKLFF.

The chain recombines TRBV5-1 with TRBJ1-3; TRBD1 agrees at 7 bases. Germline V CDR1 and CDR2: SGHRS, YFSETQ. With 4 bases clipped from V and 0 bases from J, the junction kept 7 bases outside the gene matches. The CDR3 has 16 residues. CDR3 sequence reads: CASSLTGVPSGNTIYF. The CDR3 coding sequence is TGCGCCAGCAGCCTAACAGGGGTCCCCTCTGGAAACACCATATATTTT.

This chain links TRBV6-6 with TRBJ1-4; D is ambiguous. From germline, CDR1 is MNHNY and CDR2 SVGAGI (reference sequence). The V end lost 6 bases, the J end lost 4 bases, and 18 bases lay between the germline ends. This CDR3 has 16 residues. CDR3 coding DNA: TGTGCCAGCAGCCACGGCGGTATCCGGAATAATGAAAAACTGTTTTTT. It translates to CASSHGGIRNNEKLFF.

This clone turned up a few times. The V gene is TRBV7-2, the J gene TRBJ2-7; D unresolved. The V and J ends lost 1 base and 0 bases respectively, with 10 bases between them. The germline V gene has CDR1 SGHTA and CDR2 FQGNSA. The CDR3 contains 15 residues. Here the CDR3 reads CASSLESSRSYEQYF. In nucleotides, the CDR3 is TGTGCCAGCAGCTTAGAAAGTAGCCGCTCCTACGAGCAGTACTTC.

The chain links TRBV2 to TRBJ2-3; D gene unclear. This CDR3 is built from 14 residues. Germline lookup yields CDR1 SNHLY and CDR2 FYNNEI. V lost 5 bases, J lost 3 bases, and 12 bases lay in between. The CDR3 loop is CASSFTVITDTQYF. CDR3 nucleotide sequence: TGTGCCAGCAGTTTCACAGTGATTACAGATACGCAGTATTTT.

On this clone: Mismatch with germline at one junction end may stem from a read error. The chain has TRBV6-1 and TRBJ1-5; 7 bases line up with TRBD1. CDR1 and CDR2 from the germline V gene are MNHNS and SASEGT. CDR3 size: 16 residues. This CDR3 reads CASSDQIQGGNQSQHF. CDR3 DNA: TGTGCCAGCAGTGACCAGATCCAAGGGGGCAATCAGTCCCAGCATTTT.